The 27 T cell receptor beta chains below come from one sample, sequenced in a study of control samples from healthy donors and cancer patients. Generated by immunoSEQ multiplex PCR, the TCRdb table keeps only in-frame clones and is missing some. The sample contains 90,000 to 150,000 clones, approximately 89% of which appear only once. The sequencing sample was made of blood. The source is a man aged 35-49 years in good health.

The rearrangement links TRBV5-5 to TRBJ1-2; the D gene is possibly TRBD1 (6 bases). CDR1 is SGHKS, CDR2 YYEKEE, per germline (reference sequence). CDR3 size: 15 residues. Trimming removed 1 base at V and 2 bases at J, with 12 bases between. The CDR3 protein is CASSLIPTGNYGYTF. The CDR3 nucleotides are TGTGCCAGCAGCTTGATCCCGACAGGAAACTATGGCTACACCTTC.

J is TRBJ2-7 and V is TRBV7-3, with D unclear. This CDR3 spans 15 amino acids. Germline loops: CDR1 SGHTA, CDR2 FQGTGA. Between the trimmed V and J ends, which lost 0 bases and 0 bases, there was a span of 9 bases. CDR3 sequence: CASSLTPDNSYEQYF. The DNA for the CDR3 is TGTGCCAGCAGCTTAACCCCTGATAACTCCTACGAGCAGTACTTC.

This chain uses TRBV19 with TRBJ1-1; the D is unclear. The CDR3 is 11 amino acids. V was pared by 4 bases and J by 7 bases, with 7 bases between. CDR1 LNHDA and CDR2 SQIVND come from the germline V gene (reference sequence). In DNA, the CDR3 is TGTGCCAGTAGTACCCTATTTGAAGCTTTCTTT. Its protein is CASSTLFEAFF.

The J gene is TRBJ1-3, the V gene TRBV4-2, with D possibly being TRBD1 (5 bases). The V end lost 1 base, the J end lost 6 bases, and 13 bases lay between the germline ends. The CDR3 runs to 15 residues. CDR1 and CDR2 from the germline V gene are LGHNA and YNFKEQ. CDR3 DNA: TGTGCCAGCAGCCAAGTTCTCAGGGTCGAAAACACCATATATTTT. Translating gives CASSQVLRVENTIYF.

The rearrangement joins TRBV7-3 to TRBJ1-1; D gene ambiguous. V was trimmed by 3 bases and J by 1 base, leaving 6 bases between them. The CDR3 contains 13 residues. Germline lookup yields CDR1 SGHTA and CDR2 FQGTGA. Written as DNA, the CDR3 is TGTGCCAGCAGCTTTAACTCGAACACTGAAGCTTTCTTT. It is translated as CASSFNSNTEAFF.

This clone appeared a single time. The CDR3 nucleotides are TGTGCCAGCAGCGTAGATTTCTCGGACCGGTACATTCAGTACTTC. It codes for CASSVDFSDRYIQYF. This chain connects TRBV9 to TRBJ2-4; no clear D. This CDR3 region has 15 residues. Germline V gives CDR1 SGDLS, CDR2 YYNGEE. Trimming stripped 0 bases from V and 8 bases from J, with 15 bases between.

V usage is TRBV24-1 and J usage is TRBJ2-1; D gene uncertain. The V gene's germline CDR1 is KGHDR and CDR2 SFDVKD. V lost 7 bases to trimming and J lost 3 bases, with 12 bases between them. The CDR3 is made up of 14 amino acids. The CDR3 region has the DNA TGTGCCACCAGGGCCAACGGCTTCTACAATGAGCAGTTCTTC. Its protein product is CATRANGFYNEQFF.

This chain links TRBV18 with TRBJ1-1, with a tentative D call TRBD1 (6 bases). The CDR3 contains 13 residues. Per germline, CDR1 KGHSH and CDR2 LQKENI. The V end was cut by 6 bases, the J end by 8 bases, with 16 bases between. CDR3: CASSPQGTKEAFF. CDR3 coding DNA: TGTGCCAGCTCCCCCCAGGGGACAAAAGAAGCTTTCTTT. The full variable domain, rest sourced from reference TRBV18 and TRBJ1-1, is NAGVMQNPRHLVRRRGQEARLRCSPMKGHSHVYWYRQLPEEGLKFMVYLQKENIIDESGMPKERFSAEFPKEGPSILRIQQVVRGDSAAYFCASSPQGTKEAFFGQGTRLTVV.

About this clone: Additional DNA sequences in this sample encode the identical CDR3. CDR3 loop: CASSDQYSNQPQHF. Here the CDR3 DNA reads TGTGCCAGCAGTGATCAGTATAGCAATCAGCCCCAGCATTTT. The chain recombines TRBV2 with TRBJ1-5; D is unclear. There are 14 residues in the CDR3. The germline V and J ends were trimmed by 3 bases and 0 bases, with 6 bases remaining between them. Germline V CDR1 and CDR2: SNHLY, FYNNEI.

Here the CDR3 reads CASSITGTGNTIYF. In nucleotides, the CDR3 is TGTGCCAGTAGTATCACAGGGACGGGAAACACCATATATTTT. The chain is built from TRBV19 and TRBJ1-3; the D gene is possibly TRBD1 (6 bases). Germline values: CDR1 LNHDA, CDR2 SQIVND (reference sequence). The CDR3 is 14 amino acids. V shed 3 bases and J shed 4 bases, with 10 bases lying between them.

This chain joins TRBV24-1 and TRBJ1-5, with 11 bases fitting TRBD1. The V and J ends lost 4 bases and 6 bases, in that order; junction bases with no gene match: 10. Germline V gives CDR1 KGHDR, CDR2 SFDVKD. CDR3 length equals 17 residues. The CDR3 region is CATSEGGTGGEGQPQHF. CDR3 DNA sequence: TGTGCCACCAGTGAGGGGGGGACAGGGGGAGAGGGTCAGCCCCAGCATTTT.

This clone appeared a single time. This chain uses TRBV6-1 with TRBJ1-6, with D possibly matching TRBD1 (6 bases). The germline CDR1 and CDR2 sequences are MNHNS and SASEGT. The CDR3 extends over 16 amino acids. V lost 3 bases to trimming and J lost 0 bases, with 9 bases between them. In DNA form, the CDR3 reads TGTGCCAGCAGTGAGCAGGGGAGCTCCTATAATTCACCCCTCCACTTT. Translating gives CASSEQGSSYNSPLHF.

This rearrangement joins TRBV2 to TRBJ2-3, with 7 bases identical to TRBD1. Looked up from germline, CDR1 is SNHLY and CDR2 is FYNNEI. This CDR3 has 14 amino acids. V gave up 7 bases and J gave up 2 bases; unmatched junction bases: 6. The CDR3 sequence: CASTPQGYTDTQYF. In DNA, the CDR3 is TGTGCCAGCACCCCACAGGGGTACACAGATACGCAGTATTTT.

This clone was observed a single time. The CDR3 DNA is TGTGCCAGCAGTGTTTCCGAGGGCGAAGCTTTCTTT. Protein product: CASSVSEGEAFF. The chain joins TRBV2 to TRBJ1-1; D not certain. The CDR3 has 12 residues. Trimming pared 4 bases from V and 8 bases from J, leaving 11 bases between. CDR1 SNHLY and CDR2 FYNNEI come from the germline V gene. Full variable domain (rest looked up from reference TRBV2 and TRBJ1-1): EPEVTQTPSHQVTQMGQEVILRCVPISNHLYFYWYRQILGQKVEFLVSFYNNEISEKSEIFDDQFSVERPDGSNFTLKIRSTKLEDSAMYFCASSVSEGEAFFGQGTRLTVV.

The chain is built from TRBV25-1 and TRBJ1-3; TRBD1 matches 9 bases. Germline V gene data show CDR1 as MGHDK and CDR2 as SYGVNS. The CDR3 runs 15 residues. J gave up 2 bases and V 6 bases, and 5 bases lay outside the gene matches. The CDR3, as DNA: TGTGCCAGCAGCTTACAGGGGGCAGCTGGAAACACCATATATTTT. Translating gives CASSLQGAAGNTIYF.

This chain links TRBV3-1 (or the pseudogene TRBV3-2) with TRBJ2-5; TRBD2 is a possible D gene (7 bases). Germline CDR1 is LGHDT and CDR2 is YNNKEL (reference sequence). There are 16 residues in the CDR3. V was trimmed by 1 base and J by 6 bases, leaving 18 bases between them. The CDR3 loop reads CASSQAVGGPGKTQYF. As DNA, the CDR3 is TGTGCCAGCAGCCAAGCCGTCGGGGGGCCCGGGAAGACCCAGTACTTC.

The chain uses TRBV5-1 and TRBJ1-1; D possibly corresponds to TRBD1 (6 bases). With 0 bases removed from V and 4 bases from J, the gap between germline ends came to 10 bases. Germline V gives CDR1 SGHRS, CDR2 YFSETQ. The length of the CDR3 is 14 residues. The CDR3 region is CASSLDREGTEAFF. The CDR3 DNA follows: TGCGCCAGCAGCTTGGACAGGGAGGGCACTGAAGCTTTCTTT.

This clone was counted a single time. The chain employs TRBV7-9 and TRBJ2-7; 9 positions match TRBD2. Germline CDR1 reads SEHNR; CDR2 reads FQNEAQ (reference sequence). This CDR3 is 14 amino acids long. With V trimmed by 4 bases and J by 9 bases, 10 bases remained unmatched. CDR3 sequence (DNA): TGTGCCAGCAGCTCACCGGGACTAGCTTCTGGGCAGTACTTC. This translates into CASSSPGLASGQYF.

This clone is a singleton in its sample. The rearrangement joins TRBV28 to TRBJ1-2; D not certain. This CDR3 has 12 residues. Germline assignment: CDR1 MDHEN and CDR2 SYDVKM. V gave up 4 bases and J gave up 5 bases, with 8 bases separating them. CDR3 residues: CASSSPGYGYTF. The CDR3 DNA sequence: TGTGCCAGCAGTTCCCCGGGGTATGGCTACACCTTC.

The genes are TRBV30 and TRBJ1-4, with unresolved D. Germline assignment: CDR1 GTSNPN and CDR2 SVGIG (reference sequence). V gave up 0 bases and J gave up 7 bases, with 15 bases separating them. CDR3 length equals 15 residues. This CDR3 reads CAWSVRRPDGEKLFF. In nucleotides, the CDR3 is TGTGCCTGGAGTGTACGACGGCCCGACGGTGAAAAACTGTTTTTT.

The rearrangement joins TRBV5-6 to TRBJ2-1; D perhaps matches TRBD2 (6 bases). Trimming took off 4 bases at V and 5 bases at J, with 13 bases between the two ends. The CDR3 sequence is 14 residues long. Germline values: CDR1 SGHDT, CDR2 YYEEEE. CDR3 sequence reads: CASSRRTNNNEQFF. CDR3 coding DNA: TGTGCCAGCAGCCGGCGGACTAATAACAATGAGCAGTTCTTC.

CDR3 coding DNA: TGTGCCAGCAGCGGGACAGGGGAGGGCACTGAAGCTTTCTTT. Translated, it gives CASSGTGEGTEAFF. The gene calls are TRBV5-4 and TRBJ1-1, with TRBD1 identical over 10 bases. Germline V lookup: CDR1 SGHNT, CDR2 YYREEE (reference sequence). Trimming cost V 4 bases and J 4 bases; bases outside gene matches: 4. This CDR3 spans 14 amino acids.

This clone was counted a single time. The J gene is TRBJ2-1, the V gene TRBV5-4; 12 bases line up with TRBD2. This CDR3 has 19 amino acids. The germline V gene encodes CDR1 SGHNT and CDR2 YYREEE (reference sequence). V lost 4 bases, J lost 0 bases, and 11 bases stayed unmatched. Here the CDR3 DNA reads TGTGCCAGCAGCCCGGGGGGACTAGCGGGCGCCAGCTCCTACAATGAGCAGTTCTTC. It specifies CASSPGGLAGASSYNEQFF.

The chain links TRBV15 to TRBJ2-2; TRBD1 or TRBD2 may be the D gene (5 bases each). The CDR3 extends over 15 amino acids. V shed 0 bases and J shed 5 bases, with 10 bases lying between them. The V gene's germline CDR1 is LNHNV and CDR2 YYDKDF (reference sequence). CDR3 sequence: CATSRDLGVTGELFF. The CDR3 nucleotides are TGTGCCACCAGCAGAGATCTGGGGGTTACCGGGGAGCTGTTTTTT. Filled out from reference TRBV15 and TRBJ2-2, the complete variable domain reads DAMVIQNPRYQVTQFGKPVTLSCSQTLNHNVMYWYQQKSSQAPKLLFHYYDKDFNNEADTPDNFQSRRPNTSFCFLDIRSPGLGDTAMYLCATSRDLGVTGELFFGEGSRLTVL.

The chain combines TRBV24-1 with TRBJ2-7; TRBD1 might be the D (6 bases). Trimming removed 7 bases from V and 0 bases from J, with 15 bases in between. Germline V gene sequence: CDR1 KGHDR, CDR2 SFDVKD. CDR3 length equals 15 residues. The CDR3 DNA is TGTGCCACCAGCCCAGGGGCCCTGAGCTCCTACGAGCAGTACTTC. Encoded protein: CATSPGALSSYEQYF.

The chain combines TRBV6-5 with TRBJ1-4, with a tentative D call TRBD1 (6 bases). Looked up from germline, CDR1 is MNHEY and CDR2 is SVGAGI. CDR3 length: 15 amino acids. Deletions cut 6 bases from V and 0 bases from J, with 11 bases between. CDR3 sequence (DNA): TGTGCCAGCAGGCCCGAGGGGGCAACTAATGAAAAACTGTTTTTT. Its protein is CASRPEGATNEKLFF.

The CDR3 DNA follows: TGTGCCAGCTCACCACGAACAGGGTGGTCCGGGGAGCTGTTTTTT. It encodes CASSPRTGWSGELFF. The gene calls are TRBV18 and TRBJ2-2, with TRBD1 as a possible D gene (6 bases). CDR1 KGHSH and CDR2 LQKENI come from the germline V gene. CDR3 size: 15 residues. The V gene lost 1 base and the J gene lost 6 bases, with 12 bases spanning the gap.